This T cell receptor (beta chain) was captured in a study of cytomegalovirus exposure and HLA in healthy donors. Study-wide findings and caveats: Most TCR sequences showed up rarely, but some public TCRs showed up in many donors.

The PCR was carried out with 60 Vbeta primers and 13 Jbeta primers. Clones were sequenced by immunoSEQ multiplex PCR, and TCRdb holds only the in-frame ones, with some missing. The repertoire holds about 200,000 clones, approximately 80% seen once, with about 1.8% in the top ten. Germline V gene lookup returns CDR1 MGHRA and CDR2 YSYEKL. V was clipped by 0 bases and J by 14 bases; unmatched bases: 10. The CDR3 loop spans 14 amino acids. With respect to this clone: No antigen is known for it.

This sequence was found in a man in his fifties or sixties in good health and CMV-seronegative. The sequenced sample was PBMCs. The chain has TRBV4-1 and TRBJ2-1; 7 bases fit TRBD2. In DNA form, the CDR3 reads TGCGCCAGCAGCCAAGAGGGGAGGGCTAGGGGTGAGTTCTTC. This encodes CASSQEGRARGEFF.